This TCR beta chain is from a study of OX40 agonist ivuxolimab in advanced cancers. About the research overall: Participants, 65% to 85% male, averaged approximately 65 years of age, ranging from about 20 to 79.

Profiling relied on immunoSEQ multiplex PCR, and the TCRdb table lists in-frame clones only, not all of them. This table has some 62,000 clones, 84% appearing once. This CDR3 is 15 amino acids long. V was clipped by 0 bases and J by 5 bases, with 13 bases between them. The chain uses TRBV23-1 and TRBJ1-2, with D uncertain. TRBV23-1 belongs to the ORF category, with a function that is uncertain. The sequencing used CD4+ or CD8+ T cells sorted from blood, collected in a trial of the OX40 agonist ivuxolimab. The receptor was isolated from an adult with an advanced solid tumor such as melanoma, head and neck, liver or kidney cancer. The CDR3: CASSQSAGIGYGYTF. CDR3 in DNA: TGCGCCAGCAGTCAATCGGCCGGGATCGGTTATGGCTACACCTTC.